Listed here are 31 T cell receptor beta chains from one sample, sequenced in a study of shared clonotypes between healthy human individuals. Clones were read by immunoSEQ multiplex PCR, and TCRdb kept only the in-frame ones, dropping some. Here the sample spans 2 million to 2.5 million clones, over 90% being singletons. Material: naive CD4+ T cells from PBMCs. Documented subset: CD45RA+ positively selected. The receptors shown here come from a man between 18 and 29 years old in good health. Some clones in this sample may be carry-over from other donors' samples.

This clone was recorded a few times. The chain recombines TRBV28 with TRBJ1-5, with 9 bases matching TRBD1. With V trimmed by 5 bases and J by 7 bases, 6 bases remained unmatched. Germline V gives CDR1 MDHEN, CDR2 SYDVKM. The length of the CDR3 is 14 residues. The DNA of the CDR3 is TGTGCCAGCAGTCAGCAGACAGGGGGACAGCCCCAGCATTTT. It encodes CASSQQTGGQPQHF.

Remarks on this clone: This CDR3 is also generated by other DNA sequences in the sample. The CDR3 region is CASSSTNYGYTF. In DNA, the CDR3 is TGTGCCAGCAGTTCCACTAACTATGGCTACACCTTC. V is TRBV28 and J is TRBJ1-2; no definite D call. The length of the CDR3 is 12 residues. Trimming stripped 4 bases from V and 0 bases from J, with 3 bases between. Germline V lookup: CDR1 MDHEN, CDR2 SYDVKM.

CDR3 sequence reads: CASSLAGTLSYEQYF. The DNA for the CDR3 is TGTGCCAGCAGCTTGGCCGGGACTCTTTCCTACGAGCAGTACTTC. This chain joins TRBV7-9 and TRBJ2-7; weak D call: TRBD2 (6 bases). The V end was cut by 3 bases, the J end by 1 base, with 13 bases between. The CDR3 has 15 residues. From germline, CDR1 is SEHNR and CDR2 FQNEAQ (reference sequence). Full variable domain (remainder filled in from reference TRBV7-9 and TRBJ2-7): DTGVSQNPRHKITKRGQNVTFRCDPISEHNRLYWYRQTLGQGPEFLTYFQNEAQLEKSRLLSDRFSAERPKGSFSTLEIQRTEQGDSAMYLCASSLAGTLSYEQYFGPGTRLTVT.

J is TRBJ2-5 and V is TRBV5-4, with D tentatively TRBD1 (5 bases). Trimming removed 4 bases from V and 5 bases from J, with 24 bases in between. The CDR3 runs to 17 residues. Germline V lookup: CDR1 SGHNT, CDR2 YYREEE (reference sequence). CDR3: CASSSRVGASGSETQYF. In nucleotides, the CDR3 is TGTGCCAGCAGCAGCCGCGTAGGGGCAAGTGGTTCGGAGACCCAGTACTTC.

Points on this clone: Additional DNA sequences in this sample encode the identical CDR3. The chain links TRBV28 to TRBJ1-3; D perhaps matches TRBD1 (5 bases). The CDR3 runs 12 residues. CDR1 MDHEN and CDR2 SYDVKM come from the germline V gene. Between the trimmed V and J ends, which lost 3 bases and 7 bases, there was a span of 7 bases. The CDR3 nucleotides are TGTGCCAGCAGTTTCGCAGGGAACACCATATATTTT. This encodes CASSFAGNTIYF. The variable domain in full, completed from reference TRBV28 and TRBJ1-3, reads DVKVTQSSRYLVKRTGEKVFLECVQDMDHENMFWYRQDPGLGLRLIYFSYDVKMKEKGDIPEGYSVSREKKERFSLILESASTNQTSMYLCASSFAGNTIYFGEGSWLTVV.

The V gene is TRBV28, the J gene TRBJ1-2, with D perhaps TRBD1 (5 bases). V dropped 6 bases and J dropped 4 bases, with 15 bases sitting between them. The CDR3 consists of 14 residues. Germline CDR1 and CDR2: MDHEN and SYDVKM. The CDR3 DNA is TGTGCCAGCAGCCCTGGGGAGGGGATCTATGGCTACACCTTC. Protein: CASSPGEGIYGYTF.

The rearrangement uses TRBV28 and TRBJ1-4; D is perhaps TRBD1 (5 bases). V lost 10 bases to trimming and J lost 7 bases, with 16 bases between them. Germline values: CDR1 MDHEN, CDR2 SYDVKM. The CDR3 totals 13 residues. The DNA for the CDR3 is TGTGCCACTAGGGGCGGTCCGAGTGAAAAACTGTTTTTT. Its protein is CATRGGPSEKLFF.

This rearrangement joins TRBV25-1 to TRBJ2-7, with TRBD2 matching over 7 bases. The J segment lost 4 bases and the V segment lost 2 bases, leaving 5 bases of the junction unmatched. Per germline, CDR1 MGHDK and CDR2 SYGVNS. CDR3 length: 14 amino acids. The CDR3 region is CASSEGTTPYEQYF. In nucleotides, the CDR3 is TGTGCCAGCAGTGAAGGGACTACCCCTTACGAGCAGTACTTC.

The chain recombines TRBV7-3 with TRBJ2-7; D is perhaps TRBD1 (6 bases). V was cut by 5 bases and J by 1 base, with 18 bases left in between. This CDR3 is built from 16 residues. Per the germline V gene, CDR1 is SGHTA and CDR2 is FQGTGA. The CDR3 sequence is CASSATAGAGSYEQYF. CDR3 bases: TGTGCCAGCAGCGCGACAGCAGGGGCCGGATCCTACGAGCAGTACTTC.

The V and J genes are TRBV6-6 and TRBJ1-4; D unresolved. Germline V gives CDR1 MNHNY, CDR2 SVGAGI (reference sequence). The CDR3 is 13 amino acids. Trimming stripped 2 bases from V and 8 bases from J, with 9 bases between. In DNA, the CDR3 is TGTGCCAGCAGTTACCCTGGAGGAGAAAAACTGTTTTTT. It specifies CASSYPGGEKLFF.

The V gene is TRBV9, the J gene TRBJ2-5; weak D call: TRBD2 (6 bases). Germline V gene data show CDR1 as SGDLS and CDR2 as YYNGEE. V lost 4 bases and J 5 bases, leaving 12 bases between the germline ends. The CDR3 contains 13 residues. The CDR3 nucleotides are TGTGCCAGCAGCCGGGACTCGGTGGAGACCCAGTACTTC. Its translation is CASSRDSVETQYF.

The rearrangement joins TRBV4-2 to TRBJ2-5; tentative D call: TRBD2 (8 bases). With 1 base removed from V and 5 bases from J, the gap between germline ends came to 17 bases. Looked up from germline, CDR1 is LGHNA and CDR2 is YNFKEQ. This CDR3 has 16 residues. The CDR3 nucleotides are TGTGCCAGCAGCCAAGGCCCGGGGGGGGGACAGGAGACCCAGTACTTC. This encodes CASSQGPGGGQETQYF.

This chain uses TRBV5-6 with TRBJ2-1; possibly TRBD1 for D (8 bases). The CDR3 runs 16 residues. V was clipped by 4 bases and J by 5 bases, with 19 bases between them. CDR1 is SGHDT, CDR2 YYEEEE, per germline. The CDR3 DNA sequence: TGTGCCAGCAGCCCCAACAGGGGGGGTAGCGACAATGAGCAGTTCTTC. Translation gives CASSPNRGGSDNEQFF. Together with reference TRBV5-6 and TRBJ2-1, the CDR3 gives the full variable domain: DAGVTQSPTHLIKTRGQQVTLRCSPKSGHDTVSWYQQALGQGPQFIFQYYEEEERQRGNFPDRFSGHQFPNYSSELNVNALLLGDSALYLCASSPNRGGSDNEQFFGPGTRLTVL.

The chain links TRBV19 to TRBJ2-1; TRBD2 matches 13 bases. This CDR3 spans 15 amino acids. J was trimmed by 10 bases and V by 5 bases; bases with no gene match: 8. Germline assignment: CDR1 LNHDA and CDR2 SQIVND (reference sequence). This CDR3 reads CASSPGTSGIEEQFF. In DNA form, the CDR3 reads TGTGCCAGTAGTCCGGGGACTAGCGGGATCGAGGAGCAGTTCTTC.

The V call is TRBV18, the J call TRBJ2-7; D is possibly TRBD1 or TRBD2 (5 bases each). Germline V CDR1 and CDR2: KGHSH, LQKENI. The CDR3 is made up of 13 amino acids. The V and J ends lost 2 bases and 7 bases respectively, with 12 bases between them. The CDR3 nucleotides are TGTGCCAGCTCACCAGTCACCTGGGGGGAGCAGTACTTC. Amino acid sequence: CASSPVTWGEQYF. Full variable domain (remainder filled in from reference TRBV18 and TRBJ2-7): NAGVMQNPRHLVRRRGQEARLRCSPMKGHSHVYWYRQLPEEGLKFMVYLQKENIIDESGMPKERFSAEFPKEGPSILRIQQVVRGDSAAYFCASSPVTWGEQYFGPGTRLTVT.

This chain connects TRBV27 to TRBJ2-1, with TRBD2 matching over 9 bases. Germline V gene sequence: CDR1 MNHEY, CDR2 SMNVEV (reference sequence). The CDR3 length is 16 residues. The trim removed 3 bases at V and 6 bases at J, leaving 9 bases unmatched. As DNA, the CDR3 is TGTGCCAGCAGTTTGGCGCGGGAGGGGGGAGGCAATGAGCAGTTCTTC. It specifies CASSLAREGGGNEQFF.

This sequence joins TRBV5-1 and TRBJ2-5; D is unclear. V lost 4 bases and J lost 4, with 11 bases in between. Germline CDR1 and CDR2: SGHRS and YFSETQ. CDR3 length: 13 residues. The CDR3 DNA sequence: TGCGCCAGCAGCCCATCCCCCCTAGAGACCCAGTACTTC. It codes for CASSPSPLETQYF.

The rearrangement links TRBV7-2 to TRBJ2-3; D gene unclear. V gave up 0 bases and J gave up 6 bases, with 10 bases separating them. Germline-derived CDR1 and CDR2 are SGHTA and FQGNSA. The CDR3 totals 14 residues. The CDR3 nucleotides are TGTGCCAGCAGCTTAGCGACGGTGGCGGATACGCAGTATTTT. Translating it yields CASSLATVADTQYF. Together with reference TRBV7-2 and TRBJ2-3, the CDR3 gives the full variable domain: GAGVSQSPSNKVTEKGKDVELRCDPISGHTALYWYRQSLGQGLEFLIYFQGNSAPDKSGLPSDRFSAERTGGSVSTLTIQRTQQEDSAVYLCASSLATVADTQYFGPGTRLTVL.

The rearrangement uses TRBV6-5 and TRBJ1-2; D not resolved. Germline CDR1 reads MNHEY; CDR2 reads SVGAGI. The CDR3 consists of 13 residues. The germline V and J ends were trimmed by 8 bases and 2 bases, with 12 bases remaining between them. CDR3 DNA sequence: TGTGCCAGCGGGAAACCGGGGAACTATGGCTACACCTTC. Translated, it gives CASGKPGNYGYTF.

This clone was recorded only once. This chain links TRBV29-1 with TRBJ2-1; possible D gene TRBD2, 6 bases. Germline V gene lookup returns CDR1 SQVTM and CDR2 ANQGSEA. The V gene lost 6 bases and the J gene lost 10 bases, with 19 bases spanning the gap. The CDR3 contains 13 residues. In DNA form, the CDR3 reads TGCAGCGTGGAGAGGGAGGTGGGGAACGAGCAGTTCTTC. It translates to CSVEREVGNEQFF.

The chain uses TRBV30 and TRBJ2-7; 7 bases fit TRBD2. Trimming cost V 0 bases and J 7 bases; bases outside gene matches: 6. CDR3 size: 13 residues. CDR1 GTSNPN and CDR2 SVGIG come from the germline V gene (reference sequence). CDR3 nucleotides: TGTGCCTGGAGTGTAGTGGACGGGGGGGAGCAGTACTTC. It specifies CAWSVVDGGEQYF.

Only a few counts were recorded for this clone. The sample has other DNA sequences that encode this CDR3 too. The J gene is TRBJ2-3, the V gene TRBV7-9, with 7 bases identical to TRBD1. Germline CDR1 and CDR2: SEHNR and FQNEAQ (reference sequence). The CDR3 sequence is 14 residues long. V was pared by 1 base and J by 4 bases, with 2 bases of the junction left unmatched. This CDR3 reads CASSLVGGADTQYF. CDR3 in DNA: TGTGCCAGCAGCTTAGTAGGGGGCGCAGATACGCAGTATTTT.

J is TRBJ1-5 and V is TRBV28; D may be TRBD1 (6 bases). CDR1 and CDR2 from the germline V gene are MDHEN and SYDVKM. The CDR3 runs to 15 residues. Between the trimmed V and J ends, which lost 5 bases and 6 bases, there was a span of 17 bases. Written as DNA, the CDR3 is TGTGCCAGCAGTAGCTTCGGGGGCGCGGGTCAGCCCCAGCATTTT. Translated, it gives CASSSFGGAGQPQHF. Filled out from reference TRBV28 and TRBJ1-5, the complete variable domain reads DVKVTQSSRYLVKRTGEKVFLECVQDMDHENMFWYRQDPGLGLRLIYFSYDVKMKEKGDIPEGYSVSREKKERFSLILESASTNQTSMYLCASSSFGGAGQPQHFGDGTRLSIL.

This clone was observed a few times. The gene calls are TRBV30 and TRBJ1-4; D not certain. The V gene's germline CDR1 is GTSNPN and CDR2 SVGIG (reference sequence). The V gene lost 1 base and the J gene lost 10 bases, with 13 bases spanning the gap. The length of the CDR3 is 13 residues. This CDR3 is CAWSEDEPGKLFF. CDR3 DNA sequence: TGTGCCTGGAGTGAGGACGAGCCGGGAAAACTGTTTTTT.

As to this clone: This same CDR3 is encoded by further DNA sequences in the sample. This chain uses TRBV28 with TRBJ1-2; D unclear. The germline gives CDR1 MDHEN, CDR2 SYDVKM. This CDR3 region has 11 residues. V lost 6 bases, J lost 2 bases, and 4 bases lay in between. The CDR3 coding sequence is TGTGCCAGCAGACAGAACTATGGCTACACCTTC. This gives the protein CASRQNYGYTF.

The chain links TRBV6-5 to TRBJ2-2, with D tentatively TRBD2 (5 bases). CDR3 length: 15 amino acids. Germline CDR1 MNHEY, CDR2 SVGAGI. The V end lost 1 base, the J end lost 4 bases, and 10 bases lay between the germline ends. CDR3 in amino acids: CASSYFGSLTGELFF. The CDR3 DNA reads TGTGCCAGCAGTTACTTTGGGAGTCTCACCGGGGAGCTGTTTTTT.

In regard to this clone: The same CDR3 arises from other DNA sequences in this sample as well. The V and J genes are TRBV11-2 and TRBJ2-2; 10 bases are shared with TRBD2. V shed 3 bases and J 6 bases; nucleotides not matched to a gene: 4. The CDR3 has 15 amino acids. Germline loops: CDR1 SGHAT, CDR2 FQNNGV. The CDR3 DNA follows: TGTGCCAGCAGCTTTTCAGCGGGAGGGGCCGGGGAGCTGTTTTTT. Its protein product is CASSFSAGGAGELFF.

The V call is TRBV7-9, the J call TRBJ2-4; 9 nucleotides match TRBD2. Germline CDR1 and CDR2: SEHNR and FQNEAQ (reference sequence). The CDR3 has 14 amino acids. The trim removed 3 bases at V and 8 bases at J, leaving 5 bases unmatched. In nucleotides, the CDR3 is TGTGCCAGCAGCTTGGGGACTAGCAGGGACATTCAGTACTTC. It specifies CASSLGTSRDIQYF.

The chain is built from TRBV10-1 and TRBJ2-7; no definite D call. Germline V gives CDR1 WNHNN, CDR2 SYGVQD (reference sequence). Trimming took off 3 bases at V and 4 bases at J, with 16 bases between the two ends. This CDR3 spans 15 amino acids. CDR3 sequence: CASSDPDTRRYEQYF. As DNA, the CDR3 is TGCGCCAGCAGTGACCCAGACACTCGCCGGTACGAGCAGTACTTC.

This clone was observed a single time. The chain links TRBV6-5 to TRBJ2-7; D unclear. This CDR3 is 13 amino acids long. V was pared by 7 bases and J by 5 bases, with 15 bases between. Per germline, CDR1 MNHEY and CDR2 SVGAGI. The CDR3 DNA sequence: TGTGCCAGCACCTCGATATCTAACGACGAGCAGTACTTC. As protein: CASTSISNDEQYF.

V usage is TRBV29-1 and J usage is TRBJ2-3, with 8 nucleotides matching TRBD1. This CDR3 spans 13 amino acids. Germline lookup yields CDR1 SQVTM and CDR2 ANQGSEA. Germline trimming cut 6 bases from V and 1 base from J; bases unmatched to any gene: 3. The CDR3 nucleotides read TGCAGCGTCGCGACAGGGGGCACAGATACGCAGTATTTT. This encodes CSVATGGTDTQYF.